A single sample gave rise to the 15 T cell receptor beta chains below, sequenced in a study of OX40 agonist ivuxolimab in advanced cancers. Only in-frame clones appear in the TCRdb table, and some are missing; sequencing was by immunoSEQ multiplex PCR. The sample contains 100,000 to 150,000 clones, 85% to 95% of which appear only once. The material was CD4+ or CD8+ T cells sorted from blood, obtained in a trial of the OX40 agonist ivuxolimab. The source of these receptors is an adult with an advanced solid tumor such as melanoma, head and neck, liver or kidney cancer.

The CDR3 sequence is CASSPQTTSGRETQYF. CDR3 sequence (DNA): TGTGCCAGCTCACCACAAACGACTAGCGGGAGAGAGACCCAGTACTTC. The chain recombines TRBV18 with TRBJ2-5; 12 bases map to TRBD2. Per germline, CDR1 KGHSH and CDR2 LQKENI. The CDR3 has 16 amino acids. V lost 1 base and J lost 4; bases outside the gene matches: 4.

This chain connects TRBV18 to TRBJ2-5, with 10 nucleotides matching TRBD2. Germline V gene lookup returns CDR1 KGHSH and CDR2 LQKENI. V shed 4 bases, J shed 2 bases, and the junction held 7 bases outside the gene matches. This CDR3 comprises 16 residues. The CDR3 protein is CASSLTSGLPQETQYF. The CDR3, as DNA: TGTGCCAGCTCACTGACTAGCGGGTTGCCTCAAGAGACCCAGTACTTC.

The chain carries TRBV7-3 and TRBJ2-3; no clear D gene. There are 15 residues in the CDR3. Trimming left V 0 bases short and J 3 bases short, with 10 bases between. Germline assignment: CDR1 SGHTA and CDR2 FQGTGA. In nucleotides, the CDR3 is TGTGCCAGCAGCTTAACTGCGGTTCGGACAGATACGCAGTATTTT. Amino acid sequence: CASSLTAVRTDTQYF.

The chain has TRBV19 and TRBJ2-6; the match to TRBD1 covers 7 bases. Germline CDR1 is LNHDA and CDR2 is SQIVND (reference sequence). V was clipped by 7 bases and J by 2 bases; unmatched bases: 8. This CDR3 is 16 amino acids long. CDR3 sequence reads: CASTPTGTAGANVLTF. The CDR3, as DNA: TGTGCCAGTACCCCGACGGGGACAGCTGGGGCCAACGTCCTGACTTTC.

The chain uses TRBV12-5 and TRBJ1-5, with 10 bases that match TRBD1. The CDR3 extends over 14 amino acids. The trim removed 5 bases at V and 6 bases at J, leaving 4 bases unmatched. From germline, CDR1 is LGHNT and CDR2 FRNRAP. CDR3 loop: CASGPGQGIQPQHF. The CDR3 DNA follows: TGTGCTAGTGGTCCGGGACAGGGGATTCAGCCCCAGCATTTT.

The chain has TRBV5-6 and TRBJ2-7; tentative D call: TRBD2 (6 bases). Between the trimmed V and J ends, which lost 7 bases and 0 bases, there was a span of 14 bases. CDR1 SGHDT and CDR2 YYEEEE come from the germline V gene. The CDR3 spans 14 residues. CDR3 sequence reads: CASAGSMYSYEQYF. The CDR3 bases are TGTGCCAGCGCCGGGAGCATGTACTCCTACGAGCAGTACTTC.

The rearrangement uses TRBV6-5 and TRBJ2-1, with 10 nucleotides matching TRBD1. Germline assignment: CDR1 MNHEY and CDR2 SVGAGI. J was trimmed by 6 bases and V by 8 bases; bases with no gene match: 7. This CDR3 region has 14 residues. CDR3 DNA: TGTGCCAGCGCTCGGGACAGGGGTCGCAATGAGCAGTTCTTC. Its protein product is CASARDRGRNEQFF.

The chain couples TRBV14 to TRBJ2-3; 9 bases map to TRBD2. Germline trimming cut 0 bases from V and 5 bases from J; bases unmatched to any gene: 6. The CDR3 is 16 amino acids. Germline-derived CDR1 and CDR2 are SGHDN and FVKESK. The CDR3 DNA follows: TGTGCCAGCAGCCAAGACCTAGCGGGATTAGGAGATACGCAGTATTTT. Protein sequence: CASSQDLAGLGDTQYF.

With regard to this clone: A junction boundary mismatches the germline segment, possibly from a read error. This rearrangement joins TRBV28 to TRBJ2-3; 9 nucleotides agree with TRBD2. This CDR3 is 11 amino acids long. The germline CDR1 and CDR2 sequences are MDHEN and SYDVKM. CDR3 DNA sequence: TGTGCCAGCAGCACCGGAGGGACTAGCATCTTT. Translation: CASSTGGTSIF.

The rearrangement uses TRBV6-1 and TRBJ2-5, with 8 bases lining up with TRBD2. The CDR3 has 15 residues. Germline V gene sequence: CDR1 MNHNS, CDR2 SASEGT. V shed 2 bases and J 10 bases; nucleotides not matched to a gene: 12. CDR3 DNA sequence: TGTGCCAGCAGTGAACCGGGACTAGGACCTCCGGGCCAGTACTTC. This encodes CASSEPGLGPPGQYF.

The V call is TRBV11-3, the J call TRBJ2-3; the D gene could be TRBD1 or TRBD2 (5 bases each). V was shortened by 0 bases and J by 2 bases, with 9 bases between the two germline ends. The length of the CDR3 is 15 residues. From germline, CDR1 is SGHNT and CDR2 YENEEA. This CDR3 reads CASSLEGRVTDTQYF. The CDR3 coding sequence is TGTGCCAGCAGCTTAGAGGGGCGGGTCACAGATACGCAGTATTTT.

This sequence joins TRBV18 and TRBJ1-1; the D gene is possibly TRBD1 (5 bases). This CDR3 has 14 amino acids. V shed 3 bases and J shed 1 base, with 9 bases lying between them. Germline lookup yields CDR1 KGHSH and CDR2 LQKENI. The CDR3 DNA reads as TGTGCCAGCTCACCGGACGGGGCGAACACTGAAGCTTTCTTT. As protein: CASSPDGANTEAFF. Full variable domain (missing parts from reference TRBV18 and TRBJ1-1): NAGVMQNPRHLVRRRGQEARLRCSPMKGHSHVYWYRQLPEEGLKFMVYLQKENIIDESGMPKERFSAEFPKEGPSILRIQQVVRGDSAAYFCASSPDGANTEAFFGQGTRLTVV.

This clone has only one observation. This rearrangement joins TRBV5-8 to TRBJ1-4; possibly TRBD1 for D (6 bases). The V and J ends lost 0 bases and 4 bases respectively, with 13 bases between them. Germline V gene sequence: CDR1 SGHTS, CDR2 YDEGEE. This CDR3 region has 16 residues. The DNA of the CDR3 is TGTGCCAGCAGCTTGGAAGGGGGACGGCTTAATGAAAAACTGTTTTTT. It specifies CASSLEGGRLNEKLFF.

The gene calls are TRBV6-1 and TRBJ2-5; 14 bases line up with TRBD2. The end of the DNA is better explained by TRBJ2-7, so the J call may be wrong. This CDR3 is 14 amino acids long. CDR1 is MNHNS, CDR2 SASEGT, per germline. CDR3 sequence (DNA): TGTGCCAGCAGGGGACTAGCGGGAGACCACGAGCAGTACTTC. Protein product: CASRGLAGDHEQYF.

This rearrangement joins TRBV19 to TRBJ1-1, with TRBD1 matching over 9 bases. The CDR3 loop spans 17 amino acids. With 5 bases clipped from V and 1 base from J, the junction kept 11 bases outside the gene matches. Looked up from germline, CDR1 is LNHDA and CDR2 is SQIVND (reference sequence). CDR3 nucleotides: TGTGCCAGTAGTTACAGGGGGCGAACTTTGGGGAACACTGAAGCTTTCTTT. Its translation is CASSYRGRTLGNTEAFF.